This entry is about one T cell receptor beta chain. These data are taken from a study of blood T cell repertoires in COVID-19. The wider study: The origin of the acute and convalescent COVID-19 samples was the United States, Italy and Spain. In each case, the material was cDNA or gDNA derived from T cells, B-cell-depleted T cells, or PBMCs.

Methods used by the authors: The assay estimated nucleated cells by amplifying reference gene primers. The protocol was immunoSEQ multiplex PCR, while the TCRdb copy is restricted to in-frame clones and leaves out a portion. D and trimming were read from the DNA, whereas the V and J calls and clone size are those reported in that table. The data hold hundreds of thousands of clones, with approximately 89% observed a single time. Trimming removed 6 bases from V and 3 bases from J; junction bases left unmatched: 8. This CDR3 has 14 amino acids. Germline CDR1 and CDR2: SGHRS and YFSETQ. The gene calls are TRBV5-1 and TRBJ1-1, with 7 nucleotides matching TRBD1. Sequences were obtained from peripheral blood. This TCR was recovered from a woman aged 25 to 45 who had recovered from COVID-19. CDR3: CASKTGIWDTEAFF. CDR3 bases: TGCGCCAGCAAGACAGGGATTTGGGACACTGAAGCTTTCTTT.